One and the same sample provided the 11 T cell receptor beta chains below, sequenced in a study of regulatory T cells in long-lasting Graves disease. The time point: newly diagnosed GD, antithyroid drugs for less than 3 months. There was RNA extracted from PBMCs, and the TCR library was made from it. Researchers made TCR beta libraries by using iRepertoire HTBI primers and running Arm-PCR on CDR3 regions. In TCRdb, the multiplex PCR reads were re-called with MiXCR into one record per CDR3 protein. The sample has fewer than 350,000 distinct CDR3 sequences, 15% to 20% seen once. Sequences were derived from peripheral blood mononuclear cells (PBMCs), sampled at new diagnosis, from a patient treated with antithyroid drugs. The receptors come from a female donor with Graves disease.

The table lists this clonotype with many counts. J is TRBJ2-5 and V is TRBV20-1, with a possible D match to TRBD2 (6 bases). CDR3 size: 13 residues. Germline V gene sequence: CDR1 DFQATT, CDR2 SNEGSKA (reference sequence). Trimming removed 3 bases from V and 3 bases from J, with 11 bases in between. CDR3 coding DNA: TGCAGTGCTAGGGAGGGCCTAAAAGAGACCCAGTACTTC. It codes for CSAREGLKETQYF.

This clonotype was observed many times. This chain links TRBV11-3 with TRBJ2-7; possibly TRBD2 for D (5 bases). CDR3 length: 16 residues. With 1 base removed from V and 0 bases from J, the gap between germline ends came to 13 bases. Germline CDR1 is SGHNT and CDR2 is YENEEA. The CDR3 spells CASSLAPLGNSYEQYF. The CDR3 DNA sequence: TGTGCCAGCAGCTTAGCCCCACTAGGAAACTCCTACGAGCAGTACTTC.

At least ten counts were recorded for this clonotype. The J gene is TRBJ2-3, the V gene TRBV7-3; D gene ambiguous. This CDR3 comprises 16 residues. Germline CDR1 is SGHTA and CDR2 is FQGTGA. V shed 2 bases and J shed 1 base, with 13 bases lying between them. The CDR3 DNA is TGTGCCAGCAGCTTAGATGCGAGAACAGGCACAGATACGCAGTATTTT. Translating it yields CASSLDARTGTDTQYF.

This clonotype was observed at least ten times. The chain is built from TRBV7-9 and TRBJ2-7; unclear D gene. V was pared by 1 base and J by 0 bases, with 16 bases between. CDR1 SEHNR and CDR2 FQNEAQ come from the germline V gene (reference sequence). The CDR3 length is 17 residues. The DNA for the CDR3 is TGTGCCAGCAGCTTAGTCGGGTCGTATGTTAGCTCCTACGAGCAGTACTTC. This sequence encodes CASSLVGSYVSSYEQYF.

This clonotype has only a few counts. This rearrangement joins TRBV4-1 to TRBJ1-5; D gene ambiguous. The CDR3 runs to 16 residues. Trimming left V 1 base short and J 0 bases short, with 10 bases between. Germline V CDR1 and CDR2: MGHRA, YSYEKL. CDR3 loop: CASSQVVGNSNQPQHF. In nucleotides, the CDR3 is TGCGCCAGCAGCCAAGTCGTAGGGAATAGCAATCAGCCCCAGCATTTT.

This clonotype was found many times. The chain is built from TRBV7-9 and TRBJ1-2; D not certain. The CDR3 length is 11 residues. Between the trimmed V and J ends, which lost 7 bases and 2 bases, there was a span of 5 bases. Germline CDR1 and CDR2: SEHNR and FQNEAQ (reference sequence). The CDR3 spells CASNGNYGYTF. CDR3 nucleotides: TGTGCCAGCAACGGAAACTATGGCTACACCTTC.

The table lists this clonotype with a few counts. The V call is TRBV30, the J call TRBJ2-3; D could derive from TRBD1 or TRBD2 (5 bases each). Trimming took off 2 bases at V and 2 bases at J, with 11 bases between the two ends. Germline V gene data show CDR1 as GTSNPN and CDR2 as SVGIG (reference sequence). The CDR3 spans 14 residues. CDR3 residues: CAWSTGTTTDTQYF. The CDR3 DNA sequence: TGTGCCTGGAGTACCGGGACCACCACAGATACGCAGTATTTT.

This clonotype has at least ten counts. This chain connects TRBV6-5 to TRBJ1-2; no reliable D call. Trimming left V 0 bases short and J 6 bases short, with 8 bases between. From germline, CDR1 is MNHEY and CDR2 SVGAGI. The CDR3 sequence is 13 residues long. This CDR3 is CASSYSPKDGYTF. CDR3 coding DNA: TGTGCCAGCAGTTACTCGCCTAAAGATGGCTACACCTTC.

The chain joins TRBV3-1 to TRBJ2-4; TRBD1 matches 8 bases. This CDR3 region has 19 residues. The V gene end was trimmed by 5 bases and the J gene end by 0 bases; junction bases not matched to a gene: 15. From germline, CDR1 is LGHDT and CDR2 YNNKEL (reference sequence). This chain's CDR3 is CASSYAFKGQALAKNIQYF. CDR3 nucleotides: TGTGCCAGCAGCTACGCCTTCAAGGGACAGGCTCTAGCCAAAAACATTCAGTACTTC.

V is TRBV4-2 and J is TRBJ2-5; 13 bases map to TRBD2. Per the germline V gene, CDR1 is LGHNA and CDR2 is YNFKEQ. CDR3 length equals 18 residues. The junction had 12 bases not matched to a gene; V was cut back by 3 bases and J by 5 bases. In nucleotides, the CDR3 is TGTGCCAGCAGCCAGGGAGGACTAGCGGGAGAAGGGTGGGAGACCCAGTACTTC. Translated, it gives CASSQGGLAGEGWETQYF.

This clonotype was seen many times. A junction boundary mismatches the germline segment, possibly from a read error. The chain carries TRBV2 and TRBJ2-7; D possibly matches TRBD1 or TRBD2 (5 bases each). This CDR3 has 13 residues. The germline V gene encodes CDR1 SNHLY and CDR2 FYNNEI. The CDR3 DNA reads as TGTGCCAGCAGGGCCGGGACGGCCTACGGGCAGTACTTC. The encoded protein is CASRAGTAYGQYF.